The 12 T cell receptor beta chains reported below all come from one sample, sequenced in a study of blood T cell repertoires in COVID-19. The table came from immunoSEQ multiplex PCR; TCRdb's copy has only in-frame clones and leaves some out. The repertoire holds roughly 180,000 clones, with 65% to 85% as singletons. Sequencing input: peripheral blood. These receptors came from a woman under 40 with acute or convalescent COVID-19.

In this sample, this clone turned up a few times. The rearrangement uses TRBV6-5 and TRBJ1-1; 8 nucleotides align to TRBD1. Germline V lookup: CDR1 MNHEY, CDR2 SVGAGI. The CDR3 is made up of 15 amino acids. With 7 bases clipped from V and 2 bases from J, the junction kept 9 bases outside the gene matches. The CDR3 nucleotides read TGTGCCAGCAAGAAAATAACAGGGGGAAACACTGAAGCTTTCTTT. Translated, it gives CASKKITGGNTEAFF.

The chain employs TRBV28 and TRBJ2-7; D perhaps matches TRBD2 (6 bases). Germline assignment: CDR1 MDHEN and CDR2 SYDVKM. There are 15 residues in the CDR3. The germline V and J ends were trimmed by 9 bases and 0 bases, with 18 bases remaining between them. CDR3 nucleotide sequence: TGTGCCAGAGTACCGGGGACTGACTGCTCCTACGAGCAGTACTTC. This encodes CARVPGTDCSYEQYF.

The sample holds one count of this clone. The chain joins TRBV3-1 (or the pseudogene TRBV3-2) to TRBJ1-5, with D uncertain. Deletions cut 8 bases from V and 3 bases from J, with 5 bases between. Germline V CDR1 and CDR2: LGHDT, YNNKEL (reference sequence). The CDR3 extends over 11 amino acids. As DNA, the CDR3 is TGTGCCAGCGGCAACAATCAGCCCCAGCATTTT. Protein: CASGNNQPQHF.

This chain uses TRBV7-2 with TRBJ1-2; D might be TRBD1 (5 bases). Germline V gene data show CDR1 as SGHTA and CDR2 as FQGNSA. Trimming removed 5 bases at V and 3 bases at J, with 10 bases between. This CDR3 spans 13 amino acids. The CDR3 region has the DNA TGTGCCAGCAGCCAAACAGGAGACTATGGCTACACCTTC. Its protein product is CASSQTGDYGYTF. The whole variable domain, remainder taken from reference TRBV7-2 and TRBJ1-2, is GAGVSQSPSNKVTEKGKDVELRCDPISGHTALYWYRQSLGQGLEFLIYFQGNSAPDKSGLPSDRFSAERTGGSVSTLTIQRTQQEDSAVYLCASSQTGDYGYTFGSGTRLTVV.

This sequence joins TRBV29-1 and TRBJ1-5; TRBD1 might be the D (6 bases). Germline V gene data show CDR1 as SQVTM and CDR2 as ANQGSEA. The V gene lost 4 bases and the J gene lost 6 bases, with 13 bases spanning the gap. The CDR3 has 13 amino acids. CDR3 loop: CSVGPGRGQPQHF. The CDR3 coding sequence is TGCAGCGTTGGTCCCGGCAGGGGTCAGCCCCAGCATTTT. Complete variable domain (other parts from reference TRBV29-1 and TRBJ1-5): SAVISQKPSRDICQRGTSLTIQCQVDSQVTMMFWYRQQPGQSLTLIATANQGSEATYESGFVIDKFPISRPNLTFSTLTVSNMSPEDSSIYLCSVGPGRGQPQHFGDGTRLSIL.

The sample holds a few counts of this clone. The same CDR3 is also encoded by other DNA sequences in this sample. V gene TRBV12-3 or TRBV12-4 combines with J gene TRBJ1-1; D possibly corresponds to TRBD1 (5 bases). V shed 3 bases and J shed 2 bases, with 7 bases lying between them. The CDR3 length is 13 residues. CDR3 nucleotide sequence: TGTGCCAGCAGTTTCCAGGGTAACACTGAAGCTTTCTTT. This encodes CASSFQGNTEAFF.

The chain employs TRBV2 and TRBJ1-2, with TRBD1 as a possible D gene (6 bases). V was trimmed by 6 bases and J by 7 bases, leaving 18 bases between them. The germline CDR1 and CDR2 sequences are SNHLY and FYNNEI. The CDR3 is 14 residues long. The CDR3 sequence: CASSEDGGAGGYTF. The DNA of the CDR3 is TGTGCCAGCAGCGAGGATGGGGGCGCGGGTGGCTACACCTTC. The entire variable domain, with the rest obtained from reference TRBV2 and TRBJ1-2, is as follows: EPEVTQTPSHQVTQMGQEVILRCVPISNHLYFYWYRQILGQKVEFLVSFYNNEISEKSEIFDDQFSVERPDGSNFTLKIRSTKLEDSAMYFCASSEDGGAGGYTFGSGTRLTVV.

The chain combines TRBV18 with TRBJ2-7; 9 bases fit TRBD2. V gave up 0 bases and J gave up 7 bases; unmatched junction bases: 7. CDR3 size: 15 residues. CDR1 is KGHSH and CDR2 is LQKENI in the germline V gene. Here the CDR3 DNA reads TGTGCCAGCTCACCACCCGGCGGGAGGGGGAGGGAGCAGTACTTC. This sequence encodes CASSPPGGRGREQYF.

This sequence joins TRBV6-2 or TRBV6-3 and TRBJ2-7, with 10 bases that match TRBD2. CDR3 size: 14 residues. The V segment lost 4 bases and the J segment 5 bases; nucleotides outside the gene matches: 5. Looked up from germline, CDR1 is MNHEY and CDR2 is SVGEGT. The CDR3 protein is CASSLAGGRHEQYF. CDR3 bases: TGTGCCAGCAGTTTAGCGGGAGGCAGGCACGAGCAGTACTTC.

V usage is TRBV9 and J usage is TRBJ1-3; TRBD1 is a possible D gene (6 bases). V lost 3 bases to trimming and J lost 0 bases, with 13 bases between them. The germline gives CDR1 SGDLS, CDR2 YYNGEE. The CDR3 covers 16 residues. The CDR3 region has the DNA TGTGCCAGCAGCGCGAGAACAGGGCCCTCTGGAAACACCATATATTTT. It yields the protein CASSARTGPSGNTIYF.

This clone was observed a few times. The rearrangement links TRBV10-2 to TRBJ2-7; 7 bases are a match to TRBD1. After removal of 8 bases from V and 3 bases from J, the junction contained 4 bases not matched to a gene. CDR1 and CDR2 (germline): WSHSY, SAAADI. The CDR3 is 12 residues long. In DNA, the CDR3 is TGCGCCAGCCGAGGGACAGACTACGAGCAGTACTTC. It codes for CASRGTDYEQYF.

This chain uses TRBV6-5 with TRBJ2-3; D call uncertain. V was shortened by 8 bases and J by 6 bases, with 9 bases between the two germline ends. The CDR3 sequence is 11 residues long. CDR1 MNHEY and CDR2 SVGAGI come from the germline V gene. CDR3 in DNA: TGTGCCAGCCACTATTGGGATACGCAGTATTTT. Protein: CASHYWDTQYF.